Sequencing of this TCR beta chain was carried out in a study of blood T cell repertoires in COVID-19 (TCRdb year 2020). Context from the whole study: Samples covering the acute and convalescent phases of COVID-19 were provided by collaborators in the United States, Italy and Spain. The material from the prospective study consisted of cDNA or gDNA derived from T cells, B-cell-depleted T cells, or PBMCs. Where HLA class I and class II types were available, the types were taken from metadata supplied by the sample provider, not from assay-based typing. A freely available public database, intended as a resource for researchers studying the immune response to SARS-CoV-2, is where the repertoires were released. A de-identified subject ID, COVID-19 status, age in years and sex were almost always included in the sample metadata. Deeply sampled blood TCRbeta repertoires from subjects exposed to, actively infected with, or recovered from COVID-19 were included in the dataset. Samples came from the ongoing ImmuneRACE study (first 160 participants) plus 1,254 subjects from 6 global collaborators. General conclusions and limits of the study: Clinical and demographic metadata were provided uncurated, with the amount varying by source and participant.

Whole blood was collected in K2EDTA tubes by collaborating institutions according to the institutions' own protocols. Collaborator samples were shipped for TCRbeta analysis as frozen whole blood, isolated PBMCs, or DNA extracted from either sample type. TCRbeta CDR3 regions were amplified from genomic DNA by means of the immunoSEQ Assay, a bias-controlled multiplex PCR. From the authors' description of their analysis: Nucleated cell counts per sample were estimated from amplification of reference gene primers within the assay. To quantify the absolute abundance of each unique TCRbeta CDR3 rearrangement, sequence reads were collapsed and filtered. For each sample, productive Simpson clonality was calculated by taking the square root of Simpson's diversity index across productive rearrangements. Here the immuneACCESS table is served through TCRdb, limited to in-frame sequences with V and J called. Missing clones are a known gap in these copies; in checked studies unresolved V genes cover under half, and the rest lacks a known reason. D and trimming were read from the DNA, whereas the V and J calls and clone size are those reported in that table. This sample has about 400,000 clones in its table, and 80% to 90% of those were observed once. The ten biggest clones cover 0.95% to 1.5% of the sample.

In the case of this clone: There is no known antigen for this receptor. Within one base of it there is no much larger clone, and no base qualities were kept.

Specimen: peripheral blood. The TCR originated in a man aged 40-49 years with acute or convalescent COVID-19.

CDR3 protein: CASSQDLRLNQPQHF. The nucleotide sequence is given as TGTGCCAGCAGCCAAGATCTACGGTTGAATCAGCCCCAGCATTTT. The chain is made from TRBV3-1 (or the pseudogene TRBV3-2) and TRBJ1-5; no D gene call is confident. Trimming at the junction amounts to 0 bases on V and 4 bases on J, and the germline ends lie 10 bases apart. The germline V gene (reference sequence) yields LGHDT for CDR1 and YNNKEL for CDR2. The CDR3, cysteine through phenylalanine, is 15 amino acids long. The kept DNA is CDR3 alone, 45 bases in frame from the first base.